These 26 T cell receptor beta chains came from one sample sequenced in a study of CD8+ T cells in alopecia areata. It was cDNA, reverse transcribed from extracted RNA, that served as the sequencing template. The table came from immunoSEQ multiplex PCR; TCRdb's copy has only in-frame clones and leaves some out. Here the sample spans roughly 150,000 clones, about 60% being singletons. The starting material was CD4+ T cells sorted from blood, obtained at week 0. The source of these receptors is a human donor with alopecia areata.

This clone was seen just once. The rearrangement uses TRBV5-1 and TRBJ2-1; 9 positions match TRBD1. This CDR3 is built from 16 residues. With V trimmed by 3 bases and J by 4 bases, 8 bases remained unmatched. The germline V gene has CDR1 SGHRS and CDR2 YFSETQ. CDR3 nucleotide sequence: TGCGCCAGCAGCTCGGTGATCGGACAGGGGTACAATGAGCAGTTCTTC. Its translation is CASSSVIGQGYNEQFF. Supplemented by reference TRBV5-1 and TRBJ2-1, the full variable domain reads KAGVTQTPRYLIKTRGQQVTLSCSPISGHRSVSWYQQTPGQGLQFLFEYFSETQRNKGNFPGRFSGRQFSNSRSEMNVSTLELGDSALYLCASSSVIGQGYNEQFFGPGTRLTVL.

This chain links TRBV7-2 with TRBJ2-3; TRBD2 aligns across 10 bases. V trimming: 0 bases; J trimming: 3 bases; junction bases outside the gene matches: 9. This CDR3 has 18 amino acids. The V gene's germline CDR1 is SGHTA and CDR2 FQGNSA. The chain's CDR3 is CASSLAASGGFLTDTQYF. The CDR3 coding sequence is TGTGCCAGCAGCTTAGCGGCTAGCGGGGGCTTCTTGACAGATACGCAGTATTTT.

The table lists this clone with a few counts. The rearrangement uses TRBV5-1 and TRBJ2-1, with 9 bases that match TRBD2. CDR1 and CDR2 from the germline V gene are SGHRS and YFSETQ. The CDR3 is 16 residues long. V was clipped by 4 bases and J by 4 bases; unmatched bases: 9. The CDR3 sequence: CASSPAAGGFYNEQFF. CDR3 sequence (DNA): TGCGCCAGCAGCCCGGCAGCGGGGGGTTTTTACAATGAGCAGTTCTTC.

The chain couples TRBV27 to TRBJ1-1; no reliable D call. The CDR3 loop spans 14 amino acids. V gave up 5 bases and J gave up 8 bases, with 18 bases separating them. The germline V gene encodes CDR1 MNHEY and CDR2 SMNVEV (reference sequence). CDR3 in amino acids: CASSLTGLGGEAFF. DNA of the CDR3: TGTGCCAGCAGTCTCACGGGCCTGGGTGGAGAAGCTTTCTTT.

The chain uses TRBV30 and TRBJ2-5; D is unclear. The V end was cut by 4 bases, the J end by 7 bases, with 13 bases between. There are 12 residues in the CDR3. Germline values: CDR1 GTSNPN, CDR2 SVGIG (reference sequence). The CDR3 loop reads CAWNELLGTQYF. The CDR3 DNA is TGTGCCTGGAATGAGCTCCTCGGGACCCAGTACTTC.

This chain links TRBV29-1 with TRBJ1-1, with a tentative D call TRBD1 (5 bases). V was clipped by 5 bases and J by 0 bases, with 10 bases between them. Germline CDR1 and CDR2: SQVTM and ANQGSEA. The CDR3 loop spans 13 amino acids. CDR3 protein: CSVTGVMNTEAFF. Here the CDR3 DNA reads TGCAGCGTTACAGGAGTCATGAACACTGAAGCTTTCTTT.

The V gene is TRBV6-5, the J gene TRBJ1-5, with D tentatively TRBD1 (5 bases). Trimming took 10 bases from V and 2 from J, leaving 9 bases between them. The CDR3 is 12 amino acids. Germline V lookup: CDR1 MNHEY, CDR2 SVGAGI. In DNA form, the CDR3 reads TGTGCCACCCGGGACGGCAATCAGCCCCAGCATTTT. Protein: CATRDGNQPQHF.

The genes are TRBV5-1 and TRBJ2-7, with a tentative D call TRBD2 (6 bases). This CDR3 comprises 14 residues. V was clipped by 0 bases and J by 3 bases, with 10 bases between them. The germline V gene encodes CDR1 SGHRS and CDR2 YFSETQ. The CDR3, as DNA: TGCGCCAGCAGCTTGGCGACTAGTGTCTACGAGCAGTACTTC. It translates to CASSLATSVYEQYF.

The rearrangement joins TRBV11-2 to TRBJ1-5; 9 bases are shared with TRBD1. Per germline, CDR1 SGHAT and CDR2 FQNNGV. V was clipped by 5 bases and J by 6 bases; unmatched bases: 8. This CDR3 has 15 amino acids. CDR3 amino acids: CASSGSTGGTQPQHF. The CDR3 DNA sequence: TGTGCCAGCAGCGGGTCCACAGGGGGCACTCAGCCCCAGCATTTT. Based on the CDR3 plus reference TRBV11-2 and TRBJ1-5, the full variable domain is EAGVAQSPRYKIIEKRQSVAFWCNPISGHATLYWYQQILGQGPKLLIQFQNNGVVDDSQLPKDRFSAERLKGVDSTLKIQPAKLEDSAVYLCASSGSTGGTQPQHFGDGTRLSIL.

This chain connects TRBV5-6 to TRBJ1-1, with 11 bases fitting TRBD1. The CDR3 contains 16 residues. Trimming took 2 bases from V and 4 from J; bases not matched to a gene: 7. Germline V CDR1 and CDR2: SGHDT, YYEEEE. CDR3 DNA sequence: TGTGCCAGCAGCTTAAACTACGGGACAGGGGGCACTGAAGCTTTCTTT. This gives the protein CASSLNYGTGGTEAFF.

V gene TRBV29-1 combines with J gene TRBJ2-5, with a possible D match to TRBD2 (5 bases). Trimming took 7 bases from V and 9 from J, leaving 24 bases between them. The CDR3 loop spans 14 amino acids. Per germline, CDR1 SQVTM and CDR2 ANQGSEA. The chain's CDR3 is CSASLPGLGSPQYF. DNA for the CDR3: TGCAGCGCCTCGTTACCGGGCTTGGGGAGCCCCCAGTACTTC.

This clone was detected once. The genes are TRBV6-1 and TRBJ1-2; 9 bases are shared with TRBD1. Germline V CDR1 and CDR2: MNHNS, SASEGT. V lost 5 bases, J lost 8 bases, and 9 bases stayed unmatched. The CDR3 is 14 amino acids. CDR3: CASSSPGQGGGYTF. The CDR3 nucleotides read TGTGCCAGCAGTTCACCGGGACAGGGAGGCGGCTACACCTTC.

This clone is judged medium-sized (0.01 to 0.1%). The chain couples TRBV10-3 to TRBJ2-4; D not certain. This CDR3 is 15 amino acids long. With 10 bases removed from V and 4 bases from J, the gap between germline ends came to 20 bases. Germline values: CDR1 ENHRY, CDR2 SYGVKD. The CDR3, as DNA: TGTGCCAGCGGACCAGGAAACCCCCCGAAAAACATTCAGTACTTC. Protein sequence: CASGPGNPPKNIQYF.

The chain uses TRBV7-9 and TRBJ1-6, with D possibly TRBD1 on 5 matching bases. Germline assignment: CDR1 SEHNR and CDR2 FQNEAQ (reference sequence). The CDR3 length is 14 residues. V lost 5 bases, J lost 10 bases, and 15 bases lay in between. The DNA for the CDR3 is TGTGCCAGCAGCCGGGACGGACAATGGTCACCCCTCCACTTT. Its protein is CASSRDGQWSPLHF.

The chain employs TRBV5-4 and TRBJ2-3, with D perhaps matching TRBD1 or TRBD2 (5 bases each). The CDR3 has 13 residues. The germline V gene encodes CDR1 SGHNT and CDR2 YYREEE (reference sequence). Trimming removed 5 bases at V and 5 bases at J, with 12 bases between. CDR3: CASRRSGRDTQYF. The CDR3 nucleotides are TGTGCCAGCAGAAGGTCAGGGAGAGATACGCAGTATTTT.

The chain employs TRBV4-3 and TRBJ2-1; D remains ambiguous. V lost 0 bases and J 4 bases, leaving 13 bases between the germline ends. Germline loops: CDR1 LGHNA, CDR2 YSLEER. The CDR3 spans 16 residues. The CDR3 is CASSQEGGLSYNEQFF. The CDR3 DNA reads as TGCGCCAGCAGCCAAGAAGGTGGTCTGTCTTACAATGAGCAGTTCTTC.

This clone appeared a single time. The rearrangement uses TRBV2 and TRBJ2-7; TRBD1 matches 8 bases. The CDR3 runs 15 residues. Germline V CDR1 and CDR2: SNHLY, FYNNEI. J lost 1 base, V lost 5 bases, and 7 bases had no gene match. The CDR3 DNA follows: TGTGCCAGCAGTTCGGGACAGGTCCATTCCTACGAGCAGTACTTC. Residues: CASSSGQVHSYEQYF.

In regard to this clone: Other nucleotide sequences in the sample specify the same CDR3. The rearrangement uses TRBV7-2 and TRBJ2-3; D gene ambiguous. Germline CDR1 reads SGHTA; CDR2 reads FQGNSA. The CDR3 consists of 11 residues. The germline V and J ends were trimmed by 2 bases and 5 bases, with 2 bases remaining between them. In DNA form, the CDR3 reads TGTGCCAGCAGCTTACTAGATACGCAGTATTTT. This sequence encodes CASSLLDTQYF.

V is TRBV30 and J is TRBJ1-6, with 7 bases matching TRBD1. Losses at the gene ends were 1 base for V and 6 bases for J; bases not matched to a gene: 3. The CDR3 has 14 amino acids. The germline V gene has CDR1 GTSNPN and CDR2 SVGIG (reference sequence). In DNA, the CDR3 is TGTGCCTGGAGTGCCGGACAGGCTAATTCACCCCTCCACTTT. As protein: CAWSAGQANSPLHF.

This clone appeared once. V is TRBV29-1 and J is TRBJ1-1; D gene ambiguous. V was cut by 3 bases and J by 0 bases, with 14 bases left in between. Germline loops: CDR1 SQVTM, CDR2 ANQGSEA. CDR3 length equals 15 residues. Written as DNA, the CDR3 is TGCAGCGTTGATCCCTATCGGGGTTTGAACACTGAAGCTTTCTTT. Protein sequence: CSVDPYRGLNTEAFF.

The CDR3 DNA is TGTGCCATTGGACAGGGGGTCGAAACTGAAGCTTTCTTT. It specifies CAIGQGVETEAFF. This chain joins TRBV10-3 and TRBJ1-1; 10 positions agree with TRBD1. Germline CDR1 ENHRY, CDR2 SYGVKD. Unmatched junction bases numbered 6, after V lost 9 bases and J lost 5 bases. The CDR3 has 13 amino acids.

The chain recombines TRBV27 with TRBJ1-1, with D possibly being TRBD1 (6 bases). V gave up 5 bases and J gave up 6 bases, with 19 bases separating them. This CDR3 spans 15 amino acids. The germline V gene encodes CDR1 MNHEY and CDR2 SMNVEV (reference sequence). CDR3 coding DNA: TGTGCCAGCAGTGCATACGGACAGTTTGTTCCTGAAGCTTTCTTT. Protein sequence: CASSAYGQFVPEAFF.

The chain joins TRBV6-5 to TRBJ1-1, with a possible D match to TRBD1 (6 bases). Germline V lookup: CDR1 MNHEY, CDR2 SVGAGI. V was trimmed by 8 bases and J by 1 base, leaving 11 bases between them. The CDR3 is 13 residues long. The CDR3 DNA follows: TGTGCCAGCGGACTACAGGGGAACACTGAAGCTTTCTTT. Its protein product is CASGLQGNTEAFF.

This chain links TRBV2 with TRBJ2-4; possibly TRBD2 for D (7 bases). Trimming pared 4 bases from V and 5 bases from J, leaving 12 bases between. The CDR3 length is 14 residues. CDR1 is SNHLY and CDR2 is FYNNEI in the germline V gene. CDR3 sequence reads: CASSVGGRQNIQYF. CDR3 nucleotides: TGTGCCAGCAGTGTCGGGGGGCGTCAAAACATTCAGTACTTC.

The chain carries TRBV9 and TRBJ2-7, with 13 bases identical to TRBD2. Per the germline V gene, CDR1 is SGDLS and CDR2 is YYNGEE. V dropped 3 bases and J dropped 7; count of bases not matched to a gene: 13. The CDR3 runs 17 residues. This CDR3 reads CASSGTSGGIGPGEQYF. The CDR3 DNA follows: TGTGCCAGCAGCGGGACTAGCGGGGGTATCGGTCCGGGTGAGCAGTACTTC.

This clone appeared a single time. The chain couples TRBV19 to TRBJ1-5; D not resolved. Germline loops: CDR1 LNHDA, CDR2 SQIVND (reference sequence). V lost 6 bases and J lost 7, with 13 bases in between. The CDR3 spans 13 residues. The CDR3 region has the DNA TGTGCCAGTAGATGGAGGGCTGGGCAGCCCCAGCATTTT. This encodes CASRWRAGQPQHF. Full variable domain (missing parts from reference TRBV19 and TRBJ1-5): DGGITQSPKYLFRKEGQNVTLSCEQNLNHDAMYWYRQDPGQGLRLIYYSQIVNDFQKGDIAEGYSVSREKKESFPLTVTSAQKNPTAFYLCASRWRAGQPQHFGDGTRLSIL.